This T cell receptor (beta chain) appears in the sequencing data of a study of blood T cells in healthy people across ages. Study outcomes and limitations: In these data, TCR beta diversity tracked strongly with naive T cell percentage.

It was with a sample-barcoded 5' primer and a J-beta primer mix that a second PCR of roughly 7 to 12 cycles was run. TCRdb used MiXCR to reprocess the 5' RACE reads, holding one entry per CDR3 protein. The sample shows roughly 800,000 distinct CDR3 sequences, roughly 25% of them seen only once. This clonotype has more than one count but fewer than ten. The antigen is undetermined. Per sample, no less than 6 micrograms of total RNA were extracted. Looked up from germline, CDR1 is MDHEN and CDR2 is SYDVKM. This CDR3 spans 16 amino acids. V lost 4 bases, J lost 0 bases, and 9 bases stayed unmatched. The sample also formed part of further work on T cells of mothers and their children.

Material: blood. V is TRBV28 and J is TRBJ2-7, with 7 positions matching TRBD1. The TCR originated in a boy younger than 18 in good health. DNA for the CDR3: TGTGCCAGCAGTTCAAACGGGGCAGGGGGCTCCTACGAGCAGTACTTC. Amino acids: CASSSNGAGGSYEQYF. Full variable domain (rest looked up from reference TRBV28 and TRBJ2-7): DVKVTQSSRYLVKRTGEKVFLECVQDMDHENMFWYRQDPGLGLRLIYFSYDVKMKEKGDIPEGYSVSREKKERFSLILESASTNQTSMYLCASSSNGAGGSYEQYFGPGTRLTVT.